The 9 T cell receptor beta chains below all came from one sample that was sequenced in a study of T cell repertoires in cytomegalovirus infection (dated by TCRdb to the late 2010s). These receptors have no known antigen. What this sample's treatment or condition label stands for: in vitro stimulation with specific CMV peptide epitopes to enrich CMV-specific T cells. The run used an Illumina HiSeq 1500. TCRdb cleaned the public reads at Q25 with fastp, built clones with MiXCR and kept in-frame beta chains. When rows share a CDR3 protein, they turn into one entry using the most common DNA and genes. The sample contains around 430,000 distinct CDR3 sequences, roughly 43% of them found a single time. The top ten clones comprise 43% of the sample. The sample here was cultured PBMCs, taken from culture after CMV antigen stimulation. These receptors were taken from a human donor in good health (CMV status not recorded). Some clones in this sample may be carry-over from other donors' samples.

This chain uses TRBV7-2 with TRBJ2-1; TRBD1 matches at 9 bases. The CDR3 runs to 15 residues. Germline values: CDR1 SGHTA, CDR2 FQGNSA. Trimming cost V 1 base and J 9 bases; bases outside gene matches: 7. The CDR3 region has the DNA TGTGCCAGCAGCTTAGGCTGGACAGGGGTCGGTGAGCAGTTCTTC. Its translation is CASSLGWTGVGEQFF.

This clonotype was detected once. The J gene is TRBJ2-7, the V gene TRBV7-6; D may be TRBD1 (5 bases). V was shortened by 5 bases and J by 7 bases, with 12 bases between the two germline ends. Germline V gives CDR1 SGHVS, CDR2 FNYEAQ. CDR3 length equals 12 residues. The CDR3, as DNA: TGTGCCAGCAGCATACAGGCGACGGAGCAGTACTTC. As protein: CASSIQATEQYF. The variable domain in full, completed from reference TRBV7-6 and TRBJ2-7, reads GAGVSQSPRYKVTKRGQDVALRCDPISGHVSLYWYRQALGQGPEFLTYFNYEAQQDKSGLPNDRFSAERPEGSISTLTIQRTEQRDSAMYRCASSIQATEQYFGPGTRLTVT.

This clonotype was observed a handful of times. This chain connects TRBV6-5 to TRBJ1-4, with D unresolved. Germline CDR1 and CDR2: MNHEY and SVGAGI. Trimming took off 6 bases at V and 5 bases at J, with 13 bases between the two ends. This CDR3 contains 14 residues. The CDR3 DNA follows: TGTGCCAGCAGGGGGAGAGCGGGCAATGAAAAACTGTTTTTT. This sequence encodes CASRGRAGNEKLFF.

The table lists this clonotype with a few counts. V usage is TRBV7-8 and J usage is TRBJ2-5; D not resolved. The CDR3 totals 14 residues. Germline V gives CDR1 SGHVS, CDR2 FQNEAQ. V was clipped by 4 bases and J by 2 bases, with 11 bases between them. CDR3 coding DNA: TGTGCCAGCAGCTCTCGAGGCCCTCAAGAGACCCAGTACTTC. It yields the protein CASSSRGPQETQYF.

The chain has TRBV2 and TRBJ1-4; 7 bases align to TRBD1. Germline lookup yields CDR1 SNHLY and CDR2 FYNNEI. The CDR3 spans 15 residues. With V trimmed by 6 bases and J by 1 base, 5 bases remained unmatched. The CDR3 loop is CASRPWTGTNEKLFF. The CDR3 DNA is TGTGCCAGCAGACCCTGGACAGGAACTAATGAAAAACTGTTTTTT.

Remarks on this clonotype: At one end the junction does not follow the germline gene, possibly because of a read error. The V and J genes are TRBV19 and TRBJ2-4; tentatively, D is TRBD1 (5 bases). This CDR3 is built from 12 residues. Germline-derived CDR1 and CDR2 are LNHDA and SQIVND (reference sequence). In DNA, the CDR3 is TGTGCCAGTAGTAAACATGGCGGACACCGCAACTTC. Amino acids: CASSKHGGHRNF.

This clonotype was counted a few times. The junction does not match germline at one end; this may be a read error. The chain couples TRBV7-2 to TRBJ2-3; maybe TRBD2 (5 bases). The length of the CDR3 is 14 residues. CDR1 and CDR2 (germline): SGHTA, FQGNSA. Written as DNA, the CDR3 is TGTGCCAGCAGCTTAGTATTGAGAGGGCCCCCGCCAGATTTT. Its protein is CASSLVLRGPPPDF.

The chain is built from TRBV15 and TRBJ1-1; TRBD1 agrees at 8 bases. The CDR3 runs to 12 residues. Germline values: CDR1 LNHNV, CDR2 YYDKDF (reference sequence). Unmatched junction bases numbered 7, after V lost 5 bases and J lost 11 bases. This CDR3 is CATSLIGTGAFF. CDR3 nucleotide sequence: TGTGCCACCAGCCTCATCGGGACAGGCGCTTTCTTT.

The V and J genes are TRBV7-2 and TRBJ1-6; a weak D match, TRBD1 (6 bases). This CDR3 region has 14 residues. Germline V gene data show CDR1 as SGHTA and CDR2 as FQGNSA. Trimming stripped 1 base from V and 8 bases from J, with 9 bases between. The CDR3 region has the DNA TGTGCCAGCAGCTTAGAGGGGGAAGATTCACCCCTCCACTTT. Protein sequence: CASSLEGEDSPLHF.